This entry concerns a single T cell receptor (beta chain). CDR1 SGHKS and CDR2 YYEKEE come from the germline V gene (reference sequence). V trimming: 2 bases; J trimming: 5 bases; junction bases outside the gene matches: 11. The CDR3 is made up of 16 amino acids. This entry is derived from a study of cytomegalovirus exposure and HLA in healthy donors. PCR was performed using 60 Vbeta and 13 Jbeta primers. Repertoires were generated with immunoSEQ multiplex PCR, while TCRdb's copy carries only in-frame clones and drops some. This table has around 150,000 clones, roughly four fifths appearing once. The sequenced sample was PBMCs. J is TRBJ2-3 and V is TRBV5-5, with TRBD1 matching 7 bases. This clonotype was sampled from a woman aged 50 to 65 in good health and CMV-seropositive. CDR3 sequence reads: CASSLSRQGSGDTQYF. CDR3 DNA: TGTGCCAGCAGCTTATCCCGACAGGGTAGTGGAGATACGCAGTATTTT.